The source of this T cell receptor (beta chain) is a study of graft-versus-host responses after intestinal transplantation. Study at large: Among the recipients, transplants were multivisceral, liver-intestinal, or isolated intestinal. Tacrolimus plus steroids were given to all recipients for 3 to 4 years, preceded by anti-thymocyte globulin induction. Whole-study results and caveats: Some patients had graft-donor T cell macrochimerism. In their allografts, the ratios of graft-versus-host to host-versus-graft T cell clones were high. Some GvH clones appeared in ileal mucosa or blood before recipient bone marrow.

The data were produced by immunoSEQ multiplex PCR, yet TCRdb's version contains in-frame clones alone and is incomplete. The data contain some 11,000 clones, roughly 93% of them singletons. Turning to this clone: Its antigen is currently unknown.

In germline, CDR1 is SGDLS, CDR2 YYNGEE. The CDR3 totals 17 residues. Trimming took off 3 bases at V and 4 bases at J, with 22 bases between the two ends. The receptor's source is a human patient who received an intestinal transplant, so some T cells may come from the graft donor. The rearrangement uses TRBV9 and TRBJ1-1; TRBD1 might be the D (5 bases). The sequences come from PBMCs, collected approximately 110 days after intestinal transplant. The CDR3 DNA is TGTGCCAGCAGCGCTACCCCCGCCCCAGGGCCTGGCACTGAAGCTTTCTTT. It encodes CASSATPAPGPGTEAFF.